These T cell receptor beta chains were read from a single sample in a study of shared clonotypes between healthy human individuals. Sequencing used immunoSEQ multiplex PCR; TCRdb keeps in-frame clones, though not all of them. The data hold roughly 660,000 clones, with 90% observed a single time. Sequenced: memory CD8+ T cells from PBMCs. All receptors derive from a man younger than 30 in good health. Some clones in this sample may be carry-over from other donors' samples. The CDR3 runs from the conserved cysteine through the conserved F or W.

J | V | CDR3
TRBJ1-1 | TRBV4-3 | CASSQGAGVGTFGEAFF
TRBJ1-1 | TRBV5-1 | CASSLNTGFTEAFF
TRBJ2-7 | TRBV7-2 | CASSGRHAYEQYF
TRBJ2-2 | TRBV9 | CASRTATGELFF
TRBJ2-2 | TRBV7-9 | CASSLSAVELFF
TRBJ2-3 | TRBV7-9 | CATAAGRGTDTQYF
TRBJ1-4 | TRBV4-1 | CASSQPVKATNEKLFF
TRBJ1-5 | TRBV19 | CASSIETRSNQPQHF
TRBJ2-2 | TRBV5-1 | CASSTTGGVTGELFF
TRBJ2-7 | TRBV20-1 | CSARDGYEQYF
TRBJ1-3 | TRBV5-1 | CASSFWTGPSSGNTIYF
TRBJ2-7 | TRBV4-1 | CASSRQGTGFMYEQYF
TRBJ2-7 | TRBV5-4 | CASSSGTSGSYEQYF
TRBJ2-5 | TRBV27 | CASSLLSGRLYQETQYF
TRBJ2-7 | TRBV28 | CASSASSGNSYEQYF
- | TRBV7-9 | CASSASGTAIYEQYF
TRBJ1-5 | TRBV5-6 | CASSWGVNQPQHF
TRBJ1-5 | TRBV28 | CASRQRTSYSNQPQHF
TRBJ2-5 | TRBV5-4 | CASSLGAVVIAGNQETQYF
TRBJ2-3 | TRBV7-9 | CASSPRADTQYF
TRBJ1-5 | TRBV15 | CATSSVSGPPGEAQHF
TRBJ1-2 | TRBV9 | CASSSNIGTANYYGYTF
TRBJ2-3 | TRBV7-9 | CASRPKGPTDTQYF
TRBJ2-7 | TRBV7-3 | CASSLVGSGEQYF
TRBJ2-1 | TRBV7-9 | CASSLAPPGNEQFF
TRBJ1-5 | TRBV19 | CASSLNQPQHF
TRBJ1-2 | TRBV5-4 | CASSPTGLYGYTF
TRBJ1-5 | TRBV28 | CASSLNSRDQPQHF
TRBJ1-1 | TRBV10-3 | CAISGTGANTEAFF
TRBJ2-7 | TRBV7-8 | CASSLEGGGLAGVEQYF